This T cell receptor beta chain was documented in a study of blood T cell repertoires in COVID-19. Per the germline V gene, CDR1 is MNHEY and CDR2 is SMNVEV (reference sequence). This CDR3 has 15 residues. V trimming: 1 base; J trimming: 6 bases; junction bases outside the gene matches: 6. In the original analysis: For nucleated cells, counts were estimated from reference gene primer amplification. Assay used: immunoSEQ multiplex PCR; TCRdb lists only in-frame clones, some missing. The V and J calls and clone size are taken from that table; D and trimming were inferred from the DNA. The data contain 360,000 or so clones, roughly nine tenths of them singletons.

The origin of this receptor is a woman in her twenties or thirties who had recovered from COVID-19. Sequenced material: PBMCs or T cells enriched from blood (not recorded which). The rearrangement joins TRBV27 to TRBJ2-7; 10 bases map to TRBD2. This CDR3 reads CASSLLSGGGFEQYF. CDR3 nucleotides: TGTGCCAGCAGTTTATTAAGCGGGGGGGGATTCGAGCAGTACTTC.